Listed below are T cell receptor beta chains from one sample, sequenced in a study of blood T cell repertoires in COVID-19. Profiling relied on immunoSEQ multiplex PCR, and the TCRdb table lists in-frame clones only, not all of them. Among 70,000 to 85,000 clones listed, around 83% were seen once. The specimen sequenced was peripheral blood. All receptors derive from a woman older than 75 in a cohort sampled during active or convalescent COVID-19. Each CDR3 is given with its conserved first and last residue. D genes are given only for firm matches. Clone size, where shown, is once, few, many, or a class for clones that have expanded.

v_call	j_call	d_call	clone_size	cdr3_nt	cdr3_aa
TRBV5-1	TRBJ2-3	TRBD2	.	TGCGCCAGCAGGGAGGGGACTAGCGGGAGCACAGATACGCAGTATTTT	CASREGTSGSTDTQYF
TRBV5-1	TRBJ2-5	TRBD1	.	TGCGCCAGCAGCTGGGACAGCCAAGAGACCCAGTACTTC	CASSWDSQETQYF
TRBV3-1/TRBV3-2	TRBJ1-1	.	.	TGTGCCAGCAGCCAAGTCGGGACAACCATGAACACTGAAGCTTTCTTT	CASSQVGTTMNTEAFF
TRBV6-5	TRBJ1-4	.	.	TGTGCCAGTGGGGACTCGGAGAAACTGTTTTTT	CASGDSEKLFF
TRBV21-1	TRBJ1-3	.	.	TGTGCCAGCAGCATTTCGGACAGGGAATGTGGAAACACCATATATTTT	CASSISDRECGNTIYF
TRBV27	TRBJ1-2	TRBD1	.	TGTGCCAGCAGTTTATCATGGGGACAGCCCGTCTGG	CASSLSWGQPVW
TRBV6-5	TRBJ1-1	TRBD1	.	TGTGCCAGCAGTTACGGGTACCGACAGGGTGAAGCTTTCTTT	CASSYGYRQGEAFF
TRBV28	TRBJ2-7	TRBD1	.	TGTGCCAGCAGCCCGATCAGGGACAGGGTAAACGAGCAGTACTTC	CASSPIRDRVNEQYF
TRBV24-1	TRBJ1-5	.	.	TGTGCCACCAGTGACCGTAACTCCCGCCAGGGATGGGGTCAGCCCCAGCATTTT	CATSDRNSRQGWGQPQHF
TRBV30	TRBJ1-2	TRBD1	.	TGTGCCTCTGACAGGGCCTATGGCTACACCTTC	CASDRAYGYTF
TRBV6-6	TRBJ2-2	TRBD2	.	TGTGCCAGCAGGACTAGCAACACCGGGGAGCTGTTTTTT	CASRTSNTGELFF
TRBV11-3	TRBJ1-2	.	.	TGTGCCAGCAGTTACAGGGATGGCTACACCTTC	CASSYRDGYTF
TRBV4-1	TRBJ2-2	TRBD2	.	TGCGCCAGCAGCAGATGGCTAGCGGTAACGAACACCGGGGAGCTGTTTTTT	CASSRWLAVTNTGELFF
TRBV19	TRBJ1-3	.	.	TGTGCCAGTAGTGAGGGAAAATCTGGAAACACCATATATTTT	CASSEGKSGNTIYF
TRBV18	TRBJ2-3	TRBD2	.	TGTGCCAGCTCAGCCAGAGGGCTAGCGGCTAGCACAGATACGCAGTATTTT	CASSARGLAASTDTQYF
TRBV6-5	TRBJ1-5	.	.	TGTGCCAGCAGGATACAGCCGGGCAATCAGCCCCAGCATTTT	CASRIQPGNQPQHF
TRBV18	TRBJ1-6	TRBD1	.	TGTGCCAGCTCACCGGGGACAGCCGATAATTCACCCCTCCACTTT	CASSPGTADNSPLHF
TRBV6-1	TRBJ2-1	TRBD2	.	TGTGCCAGCAGTGAAGCGGCCGAGACTAGCGGGAGGGACTACAATGAGCAGTTCTTC	CASSEAAETSGRDYNEQFF
TRBV3-1/TRBV3-2	TRBJ1-2	TRBD1	few	TGTGCCAGCAGCCAAGGAGGGGACAGTCGTGGCTACACCTTC	CASSQGGDSRGYTF
TRBV2	TRBJ2-1	.	.	TGTGCCAGCAACCCTGACAGGGAGCAGTTCTTC	CASNPDREQFF
TRBV30	TRBJ1-1	.	.	TGTGCCTGGAGTGTACTCGTTATCGAAGCTTTCTTT	CAWSVLVIEAFF
TRBV7-3	TRBJ2-3	.	.	TGTGCCAGCAGCCCCCGGGGGTTGAGCACAGATACGCAGTATTTT	CASSPRGLSTDTQYF
TRBV3-1/TRBV3-2	TRBJ1-3	.	once	TGTGCCAGCAGCCAAATTCTCCCACAAAAATCTGGAAACACCATATATTTT	CASSQILPQKSGNTIYF
TRBV7-3	TRBJ2-1	TRBD2	.	TGTGCCAGCAGCTTAAGGCGGGAGGGGTACAATGAGCAGTTCTTC	CASSLRREGYNEQFF
TRBV10-3	TRBJ2-1	TRBD1	.	TGTGCCATCAGCCAGCCCCGGACAGGTGGCAGCAATGAGCAGTTCTTC	CAISQPRTGGSNEQFF
TRBV24-1	TRBJ1-5	TRBD1	.	TGTGCCACCAGTGATCGGACAGGGGGGAGCAATCAGCCCCAGCATTTT	CATSDRTGGSNQPQHF
TRBV2	TRBJ2-2	TRBD2	few	TGTGCCAGCGCCCGACGGGAGGCGAACACCGGGGAGCTGTTTTTT	CASARREANTGELFF
TRBV3-1/TRBV3-2	TRBJ2-1	TRBD2	.	TGTGCCAGCAGCCAAATTAGCGGGCTCTCCTACAATGAGCAGTTCTTC	CASSQISGLSYNEQFF
TRBV5-6	TRBJ1-5	TRBD1	.	TGTGCCAGCAGCTTGAATGACAGGGACAATCAGCCCCAGCATTTT	CASSLNDRDNQPQHF
TRBV5-4	TRBJ2-2	TRBD1	.	TGTGCCAGCAGCCCAGGGGGCGCGAACACCGGGGAGCTGTTTTTT	CASSPGGANTGELFF
TRBV11-2	TRBJ2-1	.	.	TGTGCCAGCAGCTCTCGGGGGGCTTACAATGAGCAGTTCTTC	CASSSRGAYNEQFF
TRBV3-1/TRBV3-2	TRBJ2-3	TRBD2	.	TGTGCCAGCAGCCAAGATATCAATAGCGGGATAGTAGATACGCAGTATTTT	CASSQDINSGIVDTQYF
TRBV5-1	TRBJ1-1	.	.	TGCGCCAGCAGCCCGATGGGGGCGGCGAACACTGAAGCTTTCTTT	CASSPMGAANTEAFF
TRBV18	TRBJ2-1	TRBD1	.	TGTGCCAGCTCACCACCGACAGGGGGTCTCTACAATGAGCAGTTCTTC	CASSPPTGGLYNEQFF
TRBV29-1	TRBJ2-5	TRBD2	.	TGCAGCGTTGAAGCAGCGGGAGGGTCTGAGACCCAGTACTTC	CSVEAAGGSETQYF
TRBV5-1	TRBJ1-3	.	.	TGCGCCAGCAGCGTCCTCTCTGGAAACACCATATATTTT	CASSVLSGNTIYF
TRBV18	TRBJ2-3	TRBD2	.	TGTGCCAGCTCACCACTTAGCGGGAGGGCCGTAGATACGCAGTATTTT	CASSPLSGRAVDTQYF
TRBV9	TRBJ1-5	.	.	TGTGCCAGCAGCCTGACCGACAGCACCAATCAGCCCCAGCATTTT	CASSLTDSTNQPQHF
TRBV5-1	TRBJ1-5	TRBD1	.	TGCGCCAGCAGCCCGACAGGGTTGGGGCAGCCCCAGCATTTT	CASSPTGLGQPQHF
TRBV4-2	TRBJ2-1	.	.	TGTGCCAGCAGCCAAGACTCAGGAATGTACAATGAGCAGTTCTTC	CASSQDSGMYNEQFF